The clone carrying this T cell receptor beta chain showed up many times. Its antigen is unknown. The data were taken from a study of T cells after yellow fever vaccination. For the study at large: The fractions with low cell numbers were processed using SMART-Seq v4 Ultra Low Input. Study-wide findings and caveats: Most primary-vaccination clones recurred post-booster (about 96% CD4, around 90% CD8). Sorted repertoires could include abundant contaminating clonotypes from bulk cells.

V shed 1 base and J 0 bases; nucleotides not matched to a gene: 3. This CDR3 contains 17 residues. Template switching by 5'RACE produced TCR cDNA, adding a universal primer site and UMIs. In TCRdb, the 5' RACE reads were re-called with MiXCR into one record per CDR3 protein. The profile covers about 140,000 distinct CDR3 sequences, with roughly 8% appearing a single time and less than 0.95% taken by the ten largest. The chain carries TRBV12-3 or TRBV12-4 and TRBJ2-7, with 13 positions matching TRBD2. The sample was CD4+ T cells sorted from PBMCs, taken 5 days after the yellow fever booster vaccination. The sequence came from a young man who received the YFV17D yellow fever vaccine. For the CDR3, the DNA is TGTGCCAGCAGTTTAGGACTAGCGGGAGGAATCTCCTACGAGCAGTACTTC. Translated: CASSLGLAGGISYEQYF.